The rows below give T cell receptor beta chains drawn from one sample of a study of monozygotic twins with inflammatory bowel disease. One entry per CDR3 protein, without DNA, is what TCRdb gives after re-calling the 5' RACE reads. Its clone listing holds about 380,000 distinct CDR3 sequences. Sequencing was done on a sample of blood. The receptors here all came from a human donor with ulcerative colitis or Crohn's disease, or a healthy co-twin of an affected twin (not recorded which). The CDR3 runs from the conserved cysteine through the conserved F or W.

TRBJ2-1 TRBV27 CASRQDGSSYNEQFF
TRBJ2-1 TRBV5-4 CASSLGLAGGRPYNEQFF
TRBJ2-2 TRBV4-1 CASSQDNPSRPGELFF
TRBJ1-5 TRBV12-3/TRBV12-4 CASSPEGIDQPQHF
TRBJ2-3 TRBV4-3 CASSQVLAGVSDTQYF
TRBJ2-1 TRBV7-3 CASSLVWTSYNEQFF
TRBJ2-2 TRBV29-1 CSVVDQRNTGELFF
TRBJ1-5 TRBV18 CASSDPGQGSGGTQPQHF
TRBJ2-5 TRBV7-2 CASSLDRKETQYF
TRBJ2-2 TRBV28 CASSPGGGANTGELFF
TRBJ1-2 TRBV20-1 CSATEGGAGSYGYTF
TRBJ2-2 TRBV29-1 CSGTGTSTGELFF
TRBJ2-7 TRBV7-2 CASSVRDRGWYEQYF
TRBJ2-7 TRBV12-3/TRBV12-4 CASSQGTGFLYEQYF
TRBJ2-1 TRBV7-8 CASSLVGGTGDNEQFF
TRBJ2-7 TRBV3-1 CASSQAPTAGTGPSYEQYF
TRBJ1-2 TRBV15 CATSPQTRDRDGYTF
TRBJ2-7 TRBV7-3 CASSLRGGASYEQYF
TRBJ2-1 TRBV19 CASSPFGVEQFF
TRBJ2-1 TRBV7-3 CASSPTSGGKSQFF
TRBJ1-6 TRBV4-3 CASSQGTGNSYNSPLHF
TRBJ1-5 TRBV7-2 CASSLGGRFSNQPQHF
TRBJ2-7 TRBV29-1 CSVGLQQYEQYF
TRBJ2-3 TRBV7-2 CASSTWTDTQYF
TRBJ2-1 TRBV7-9 CASEKEHNEQFF
TRBJ1-1 TRBV20-1 CSALGEWSEAFF
TRBJ2-5 TRBV4-2 CASSQDLAGGETQYF
TRBJ2-1 TRBV9 CASSVGGHSYNEQFF
TRBJ1-1 TRBV11-2 CASSLGGRDRTEAFF
TRBJ2-3 TRBV5-1 CASSAGQGGEDTQYF
TRBJ2-2 TRBV11-2 CASSLAAAGTGELFF
TRBJ2-2 TRBV6-5 CASSWDRGDTGELFF
TRBJ2-1 TRBV24-1 CATIDLAGENNEQFF
TRBJ2-1 TRBV20-1 CSARVATSGGNGEQFF
TRBJ1-2 TRBV20-1 CSARVKQGSEPGYTF
TRBJ1-2 TRBV19 CASSLGLGKANYGYTF
TRBJ2-5 TRBV12-3/TRBV12-4 CASTRALEETQYF
TRBJ2-5 TRBV7-8 CASSPHRGQETQYF
TRBJ2-7 TRBV4-1 CASSQERAGPSPYEQYF
TRBJ2-7 TRBV27 CASSSGVWAFGQYF